Below, one T cell receptor (beta chain) is given with its context. Its specificity is not known. The sample originates from a study of siplizumab effects on memory and regulatory T cells. Study-wide results and limits: The Treg-derived share of mappable alloreactive CD4+ clones averaged roughly 69% with siplizumab and 25% to 30% in controls. Siplizumab produced a significant reduction in alloreactive sequences that were traceable to unstimulated CD4+ memory cells. The suppressive capacity of proliferating Tregs from siplizumab cultures remained unconfirmed.

The CDR3 has 18 residues. Unmatched junction bases numbered 14, after V lost 1 base and J lost 5 bases. The germline gives CDR1 LGHNA, CDR2 YNFKEQ. Assaying covered approximately 10^5 TCR templates per sample. Sequencing used immunoSEQ multiplex PCR; TCRdb keeps in-frame clones, though not all of them. The table has about 100,000 clones, about 91% seen once; the top ten hold approximately 0.71%. Sample: Tregs sorted from blood. The receptor's source is a human donor in good health. The chain joins TRBV4-2 to TRBJ2-7; TRBD2 matches 10 bases. CDR3 nucleotide sequence: TGTGCCAGCAGCCAAGGGGGAAAAGCTAGCGGGAGTGCCCACGAGCAGTACTTC. Its protein product is CASSQGGKASGSAHEQYF.